The 2 T cell receptor beta chains below all came from one sample that was sequenced in a study of OX40 agonist ivuxolimab in advanced cancers. TCRdb's copy holds only in-frame clones and misses some; the assay was immunoSEQ multiplex PCR. The sample holds 70,000 or so clones, approximately 81% seen once. Source: CD4+ or CD8+ T cells sorted from blood, taken in a trial of the OX40 agonist ivuxolimab. Source of these receptors: an adult with an advanced solid tumor such as melanoma, head and neck, liver or kidney cancer.

This chain joins TRBV30 and TRBJ2-2; perhaps TRBD1 as D (5 bases). Germline V gene data show CDR1 as GTSNPN and CDR2 as SVGIG (reference sequence). The CDR3 has 14 residues. Trimming stripped 1 base from V and 5 bases from J, with 11 bases between. The DNA for the CDR3 is TGTGCCTGGAGTGGACAGATGGGGACCGGGGAGCTGTTTTTT. It yields the protein CAWSGQMGTGELFF. Based on the CDR3 plus reference TRBV30 and TRBJ2-2, the full variable domain is SQTIHQWPATLVQPVGSPLSLECTVEGTSNPNLYWYRQAAGRGLQLLFYSVGIGQISSEVPQNLSASRPQDRQFILSSKKLLLSDSGFYLCAWSGQMGTGELFFGEGSRLTVL.

The chain carries TRBV29-1 and TRBJ2-7; the D is unclear. The V end lost 7 bases, the J end lost 3 bases, and 13 bases lay between the germline ends. Looked up from germline, CDR1 is SQVTM and CDR2 is ANQGSEA. CDR3 length: 12 residues. The CDR3 region is CSAVGSLYEQYF. CDR3 bases: TGCAGCGCCGTCGGCAGCCTCTACGAGCAGTACTTC.